This T cell receptor (beta chain) was recorded in a study of human T cells and chemical hapten exposure. Overall study: Each patient's scalp received weekly diphenylcyclopropenone throughout the approximately 25-week study. Alopecia areata, totalis or universalis affected patients who were mostly female.

Per the germline V gene, CDR1 is MDHEN and CDR2 is SYDVKM. This CDR3 has 14 residues. V was clipped by 4 bases and J by 8 bases, with 17 bases between them. Sample time point: patch test 3, about 24 weeks after DPC sensitization. Treatment defined: therapeutic diphenylcyclopropenone sensitization with weekly scalp DPC. Alopecia patients between 18 and 70 years old and suitable for DPC were used as donors. TCRdb re-called the RACE reads with MiXCR, one entry per CDR3 protein. The table shows 85,000 to 100,000 distinct CDR3 sequences, with 25% to 30% occurring only once. This TCR was recovered from a man aged 40-49 years with alopecia areata. Some clones in this sample may be carry-over from other donors' samples. The chain employs TRBV28 and TRBJ1-2; D unclear. The sequenced sample was whole blood, obtained in connection with sensitization to the hapten diphenylcyclopropenone (DPC). The CDR3: CASSSPPDLGGYTF. The CDR3 DNA is TGTGCCAGCAGTTCTCCCCCTGATTTGGGAGGCTACACCTTC.